The 4 T cell receptor beta chains listed next were all sequenced from one sample in a study of post-analysis software for immune sequencing data. Regarding the study as a whole: About five TRBV segments appeared more often in patients than in controls, and TRBV5-6, TRBV5-1 and TRBV20-1 were among these.

Each TCR beta cDNA library carried unique molecular identifiers. A single record per CDR3 protein comes from TCRdb applying MiXCR to the PCR reads. Seen here are around 400,000 distinct CDR3 sequences, over 30% observed once, and the top ten hold about 7.6%. The antigens of these receptors remain unknown. Source material: blood. These receptors were obtained from a girl aged 2 to 9 with multiple sclerosis.

This clonotype was counted a few times. The V call is TRBV7-2, the J call TRBJ2-7, with 9 bases lining up with TRBD2. The length of the CDR3 is 15 residues. Trimming removed 3 bases from V and 6 bases from J; junction bases left unmatched: 9. Germline CDR1 and CDR2: SGHTA and FQGNSA. CDR3 bases: TGTGCCAGCAGCTTTCCGGGACTAGCACGGGGCGAGCAGTACTTC. This sequence encodes CASSFPGLARGEQYF. Full variable domain (missing parts from reference TRBV7-2 and TRBJ2-7): GAGVSQSPSNKVTEKGKDVELRCDPISGHTALYWYRQSLGQGLEFLIYFQGNSAPDKSGLPSDRFSAERTGGSVSTLTIQRTQQEDSAVYLCASSFPGLARGEQYFGPGTRLTVT.

The rearrangement joins TRBV9 to TRBJ2-1; a weak D match, TRBD2 (7 bases). Trimming removed 0 bases at V and 5 bases at J, with 12 bases between. This CDR3 region has 15 residues. In germline, CDR1 is SGDLS, CDR2 YYNGEE. The CDR3 sequence is CASSVVQGGNNEQFF. The DNA of the CDR3 is TGTGCCAGCAGCGTAGTACAGGGAGGGAACAATGAGCAGTTCTTC.

The chain has TRBV5-5 and TRBJ2-1, with 10 bases matching TRBD2. The CDR3 consists of 17 residues. Germline V lookup: CDR1 SGHKS, CDR2 YYEKEE (reference sequence). Germline trimming cut 4 bases from V and 1 base from J; bases unmatched to any gene: 8. The CDR3 bases are TGTGCCAGCAGCAAAAGGACTAGCGGCTTATCCTACAATGAGCAGTTCTTC. It yields the protein CASSKRTSGLSYNEQFF.

This chain joins TRBV12-3 or TRBV12-4 and TRBJ1-1; D unresolved. V was shortened by 4 bases and J by 7 bases, with 7 bases between the two germline ends. The CDR3 runs 11 residues. As DNA, the CDR3 is TGTGCCAGCAGTTCTGAGTTTGAAGCTTTCTTT. Residues: CASSSEFEAFF.